This TCR beta chain was sequenced in a study of neurological immune-mediated disorders. The V end lost 5 bases, the J end lost 5 bases, and 15 bases lay between the germline ends. This CDR3 region has 14 residues. Overall study results and limits: Phylogenetic grouping assigned the repertoires of 18 of 34 multiple sclerosis patients to a single related-CDR3 cluster, which may represent a signature. Multiple sclerosis, the disease with the least TCR clonal expansion, fell below healthy controls, whereas HTLV-1-associated myelopathy showed the most. Across subjects, expanded clones had no CDR3 amino acid sequences in common, pointing to private repertoires in all groups.

In this sample, this clonotype turned up many times. Its antigen is not identified. In TCRdb, the 5' RACE reads were re-called with MiXCR into one record per CDR3 protein. The sample yields 65,000 to 90,000 distinct CDR3 sequences, 2.5% to 4% seen once. Unsorted libraries used 2 million PBMCs kept at -80 degrees C. Input material: PBMCs. The TCR comes from a woman aged 50 to 60 with multiple sclerosis. This rearrangement joins TRBV12-3 or TRBV12-4 to TRBJ1-1, with D possibly TRBD1 on 6 matching bases. Here the CDR3 reads CASSHPGAWTEAFF. The CDR3 DNA follows: TGTGCCAGCAGTCACCCGGGGGCCTGGACTGAAGCTTTCTTT.